Listed here are 21 T cell receptor beta chains from one sample, sequenced in a study of patients and donors after allogeneic stem cell transplantation (dated by TCRdb to 2019 to 2021). Library construction relied on RT-PCR. The sequencing machine was a NextSeq 550. The public reads were run again by TCRdb, first through fastp at Q25 and then through MiXCR, and only productive beta chains were kept. Rows with a matching CDR3 protein are joined into one entry that keeps the most common DNA and genes. The sample has 800,000 to 1,000,000 distinct CDR3 sequences on record, 18% of them singletons. The ten largest account for around 6% of the sample. Material for sequencing was blood, either unsorted or a sorted T cell fraction (not recorded which). The source of these receptors is a human donor who was either an allogeneic HSCT recipient or a stem cell or donor lymphocyte infusion donor (not recorded which). It is not recorded whose cells these are; they may come from a transplant donor.

The chain uses TRBV3-1 and TRBJ2-5; no clear D. This CDR3 region has 14 residues. Per the germline V gene, CDR1 is LGHDT and CDR2 is YNNKEL (reference sequence). Trimming removed 4 bases from V and 2 bases from J, with 11 bases in between. The CDR3 spells CASSRGPSQETQYF. The CDR3 coding sequence is TGTGCCAGCAGCCGTGGACCGTCTCAAGAGACCCAGTACTTC.

This clonotype occurred a few times. V gene TRBV14 combines with J gene TRBJ2-6; no clear D. CDR3 length: 14 amino acids. The V gene lost 1 base and the J gene lost 2 bases, with 3 bases spanning the gap. Germline V CDR1 and CDR2: SGHDN, FVKESK. The DNA of the CDR3 is TGTGCCAGCAGCCAAGGTCCTGGGGCCAACGTCCTGACTTTC. Encoded protein: CASSQGPGANVLTF.

This clonotype has only a few counts. The rearrangement links TRBV19 to TRBJ1-4; 7 bases map to TRBD1. Germline loops: CDR1 LNHDA, CDR2 SQIVND (reference sequence). After removal of 5 bases from V and 7 bases from J, the junction contained 10 bases not matched to a gene. The CDR3 has 15 amino acids. The CDR3 is CASSLSTGWAEKLFF. In DNA, the CDR3 is TGTGCCAGTAGTCTATCGACAGGGTGGGCTGAAAAACTGTTTTTT.

V is TRBV5-6 and J is TRBJ2-7; 10 bases map to TRBD2. Germline V gene data show CDR1 as SGHDT and CDR2 as YYEEEE. V lost 0 bases to trimming and J lost 2 bases; unmatched junction nucleotides: 5. CDR3 length: 16 residues. The CDR3 region is CASSLAGTSVTYEQYF. In DNA form, the CDR3 reads TGTGCCAGCAGCTTGGCCGGGACTAGCGTCACCTACGAGCAGTACTTC. Complete variable domain (other parts from reference TRBV5-6 and TRBJ2-7): DAGVTQSPTHLIKTRGQQVTLRCSPKSGHDTVSWYQQALGQGPQFIFQYYEEEERQRGNFPDRFSGHQFPNYSSELNVNALLLGDSALYLCASSLAGTSVTYEQYFGPGTRLTVT.

CDR3: CASSFTGTDNEQFF. DNA for the CDR3: TGTGCCAGCAGCTTTACCGGGACCGACAATGAGCAGTTCTTC. The V gene is TRBV7-9, the J gene TRBJ2-1; the D gene could be TRBD1 or TRBD2 (5 bases each). V lost 3 bases, J lost 5 bases, and 11 bases lay in between. The CDR3 totals 14 residues. Per the germline V gene, CDR1 is SEHNR and CDR2 is FQNEAQ (reference sequence). The variable domain in full, with the rest retrieved from reference TRBV7-9 and TRBJ2-1, is DTGVSQNPRHKITKRGQNVTFRCDPISEHNRLYWYRQTLGQGPEFLTYFQNEAQLEKSRLLSDRFSAERPKGSFSTLEIQRTEQGDSAMYLCASSFTGTDNEQFFGPGTRLTVL.

A few counts support this clonotype. The chain carries TRBV5-6 and TRBJ2-5; no reliable D call. V was clipped by 4 bases and J by 5 bases, with 12 bases between them. Looked up from germline, CDR1 is SGHDT and CDR2 is YYEEEE. CDR3 length: 13 amino acids. The CDR3 DNA reads TGTGCCAGCAGCGCCCGTGGTTTGGAGACCCAGTACTTC. Translation: CASSARGLETQYF.

This clonotype has more than one count but fewer than ten. The genes are TRBV11-2 and TRBJ1-1; tentatively, D is TRBD1 (5 bases). The germline V and J ends were trimmed by 3 bases and 2 bases, with 10 bases remaining between them. Germline lookup yields CDR1 SGHAT and CDR2 FQNNGV. The CDR3 is 14 amino acids. As DNA, the CDR3 is TGTGCCAGCAGCTTTTCGCAGGGTAACACTGAAGCTTTCTTT. It encodes CASSFSQGNTEAFF.

This clonotype was seen a few times. The J gene is TRBJ2-7, the V gene TRBV10-3, with 8 bases lining up with TRBD1. Germline V gene lookup returns CDR1 ENHRY and CDR2 SYGVKD. CDR3 length: 13 residues. The junction had 2 bases not matched to a gene; V was cut back by 5 bases and J by 2 bases. CDR3 amino acids: CAISRGQAYEQYF. The CDR3 region has the DNA TGTGCCATCAGTCGGGGACAGGCCTACGAGCAGTACTTC.

In this sample, this clonotype turned up many times. Sequence at one end of the junction differs from germline and may be a read error. This rearrangement joins TRBV19 to TRBJ1-1, with D hard to call. This CDR3 contains 12 residues. Per the germline V gene, CDR1 is LNHDA and CDR2 is SQIVND (reference sequence). The CDR3: CASSIRGTEAFF. CDR3 sequence (DNA): TGTGCCAGCAGTATCCGGGGCACTGAAGCTTTCTTT.

Only a few counts were recorded for this clonotype. This sequence joins TRBV5-1 and TRBJ1-1, with D unresolved. Germline assignment: CDR1 SGHRS and CDR2 YFSETQ. The CDR3 sequence is 14 residues long. V lost 0 bases and J lost 2, with 8 bases in between. CDR3 loop: CASSLARINTEAFF. The DNA for the CDR3 is TGCGCCAGCAGCTTGGCCAGGATAAACACTGAAGCTTTCTTT.

This rearrangement joins TRBV4-3 to TRBJ1-1; D unclear. The CDR3 is 15 amino acids. The germline V gene has CDR1 LGHNA and CDR2 YSLEER. Trimming cost V 1 base and J 1 base, with 10 bases left between them. The CDR3 nucleotides are TGCGCCAGCAGCCAAGGGGTGGGAAGGAACACTGAAGCTTTCTTT. Its protein product is CASSQGVGRNTEAFF.

This clonotype has a count of ten or more. CDR3 nucleotides: TGCAGTGCCACAATAAAGCAGGGAAATCATCAGCCCCAGCATTTT. It encodes CSATIKQGNHQPQHF. The chain joins TRBV20-1 to TRBJ1-5; TRBD1 might be the D (5 bases). This CDR3 comprises 15 residues. Trimming took 6 bases from V and 5 from J, leaving 20 bases between them. Per germline, CDR1 DFQATT and CDR2 SNEGSKA (reference sequence).

Written as DNA, the CDR3 is TGTGCCAGCAGCCCTAGGACTAGCGGGATCCTCTTTTATGAGCAGTTCTTC. As protein: CASSPRTSGILFYEQFF. The rearrangement joins TRBV7-9 to TRBJ2-1; the match to TRBD2 covers 12 bases. Germline loops: CDR1 SEHNR, CDR2 FQNEAQ (reference sequence). This CDR3 has 17 residues. J was trimmed by 8 bases and V by 5 bases; bases with no gene match: 13.

This clonotype was recorded a few times. The chain uses TRBV15 and TRBJ2-3; no clear D gene. The V gene lost 3 bases and the J gene lost 0 bases, with 10 bases spanning the gap. Germline CDR1 is LNHNV and CDR2 is YYDKDF (reference sequence). CDR3 length: 15 amino acids. The CDR3 region is CATSSAGSSTDTQYF. Written as DNA, the CDR3 is TGTGCCACCAGCAGTGCCGGGTCTAGCACAGATACGCAGTATTTT.

A few counts support this clonotype. The chain employs TRBV2 and TRBJ1-6, with 7 bases matching TRBD1. Trimming cost V 4 bases and J 7 bases; bases outside gene matches: 7. The CDR3 extends over 15 amino acids. Germline values: CDR1 SNHLY, CDR2 FYNNEI. CDR3 nucleotides: TGTGCCAGCAGTGCGGGACAGACCCCGAATTCACCCCTCCACTTT. Protein: CASSAGQTPNSPLHF.

This clonotype showed up just a few times. The chain recombines TRBV2 with TRBJ2-3; the D call may be TRBD1 or TRBD2 (5 bases each). V lost 6 bases and J lost 4, with 14 bases in between. Germline V lookup: CDR1 SNHLY, CDR2 FYNNEI. There are 14 residues in the CDR3. CDR3 sequence (DNA): TGTGCCAGCAGCTCCCGAGAGGGGCCAGATACGCAGTATTTT. Residues: CASSSREGPDTQYF. Using reference TRBV2 and TRBJ2-3 for the parts outside the CDR3, the full variable domain is EPEVTQTPSHQVTQMGQEVILRCVPISNHLYFYWYRQILGQKVEFLVSFYNNEISEKSEIFDDQFSVERPDGSNFTLKIRSTKLEDSAMYFCASSSREGPDTQYFGPGTRLTVL.

The chain combines TRBV12-3 or TRBV12-4 with TRBJ1-1; TRBD1 matches at 8 bases. CDR3 size: 11 residues. Unmatched junction bases numbered 6, after V lost 7 bases and J lost 11 bases. CDR3 sequence: CASTLTGEAFF. Written as DNA, the CDR3 is TGTGCCAGCACCCTGACAGGGGAGGCTTTCTTT.

Note on this clonotype: A read error may produce the germline difference seen at one junction end. This chain uses TRBV4-2 with TRBJ1-4, with D unresolved. The CDR3 runs to 16 residues. Germline V lookup: CDR1 LGHNA, CDR2 YNFKEQ. The CDR3 is CDSSQVQLGSVEKLFF. The CDR3 DNA follows: TGTGACAGCAGCCAAGTACAATTGGGGTCGGTAGAAAAACTGTTTTTT.

This clonotype appeared a few times. CDR3 sequence: CASTPLAGGRGNEQFF. As DNA, the CDR3 is TGTGCCAGCACCCCCCTAGCGGGAGGCCGGGGCAATGAGCAGTTCTTC. The rearrangement joins TRBV7-9 to TRBJ2-1, with 11 nucleotides matching TRBD2. The CDR3 is made up of 16 amino acids. The germline V gene has CDR1 SEHNR and CDR2 FQNEAQ (reference sequence). V shed 7 bases, J shed 6 bases, and the junction held 11 bases outside the gene matches.

The sample holds a few counts of this clonotype. V and J are TRBV20-1 and TRBJ2-2; 7 bases agree with TRBD2. The CDR3 totals 12 residues. V gave up 6 bases and J gave up 7 bases; unmatched junction bases: 5. Germline CDR1 reads DFQATT; CDR2 reads SNEGSKA (reference sequence). CDR3 DNA: TGCAGTGCCCCTGGGGGGGGCGGGGAGCTGTTTTTT. It encodes CSAPGGGGELFF.

This clonotype appeared a few times. J is TRBJ2-5 and V is TRBV20-1, with D hard to call. The CDR3 extends over 10 amino acids. V lost 6 bases and J lost 6, with 8 bases in between. Looked up from germline, CDR1 is DFQATT and CDR2 is SNEGSKA (reference sequence). The CDR3, as DNA: TGCAGTGCACACGGACAGACCCAGTACTTC. Amino acids: CSAHGQTQYF.